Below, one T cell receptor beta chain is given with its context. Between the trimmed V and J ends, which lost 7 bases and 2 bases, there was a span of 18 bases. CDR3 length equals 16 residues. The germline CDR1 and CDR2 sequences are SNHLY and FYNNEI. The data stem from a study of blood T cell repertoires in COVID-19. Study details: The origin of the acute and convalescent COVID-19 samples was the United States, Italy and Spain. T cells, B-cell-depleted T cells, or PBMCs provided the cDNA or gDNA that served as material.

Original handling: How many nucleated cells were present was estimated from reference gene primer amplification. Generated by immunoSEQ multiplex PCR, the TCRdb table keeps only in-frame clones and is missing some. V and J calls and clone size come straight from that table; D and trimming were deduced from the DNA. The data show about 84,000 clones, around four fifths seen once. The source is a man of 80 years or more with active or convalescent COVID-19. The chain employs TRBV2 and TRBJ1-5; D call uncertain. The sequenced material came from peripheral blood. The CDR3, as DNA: TGTGCCAGCACCGAGGGTTGGGGATATCGCAATCAGCCCCAGCATTTT. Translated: CASTEGWGYRNQPQHF.